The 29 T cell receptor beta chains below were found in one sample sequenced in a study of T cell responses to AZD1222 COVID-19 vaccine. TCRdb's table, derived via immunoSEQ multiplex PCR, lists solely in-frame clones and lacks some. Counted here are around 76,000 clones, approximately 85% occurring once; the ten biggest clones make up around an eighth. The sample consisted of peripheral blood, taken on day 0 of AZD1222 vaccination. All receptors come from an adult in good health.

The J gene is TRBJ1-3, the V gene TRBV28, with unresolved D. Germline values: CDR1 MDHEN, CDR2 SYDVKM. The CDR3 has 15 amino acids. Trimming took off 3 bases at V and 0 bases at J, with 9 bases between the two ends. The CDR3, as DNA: TGTGCCAGCAGTTTCCGGGGAAGCTCTGGAAACACCATATATTTT. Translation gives CASSFRGSSGNTIYF.

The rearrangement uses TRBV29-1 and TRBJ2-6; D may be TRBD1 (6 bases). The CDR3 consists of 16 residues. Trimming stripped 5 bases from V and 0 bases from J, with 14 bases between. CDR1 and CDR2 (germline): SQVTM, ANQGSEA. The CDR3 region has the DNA TGCAGCGTTATCTTTCAGGGGAGCTCTGGGGCCAACGTCCTGACTTTC. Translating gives CSVIFQGSSGANVLTF.

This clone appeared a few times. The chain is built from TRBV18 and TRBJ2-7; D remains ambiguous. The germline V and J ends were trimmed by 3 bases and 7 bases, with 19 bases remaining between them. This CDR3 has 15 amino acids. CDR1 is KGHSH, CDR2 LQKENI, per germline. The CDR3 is CASSPQTTRRTEQYF. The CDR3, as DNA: TGTGCCAGCTCACCGCAGACGACGAGACGGACGGAGCAGTACTTC.

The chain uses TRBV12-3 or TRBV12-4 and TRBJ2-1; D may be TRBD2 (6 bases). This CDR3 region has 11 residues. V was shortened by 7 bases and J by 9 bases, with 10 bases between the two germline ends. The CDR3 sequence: CASTWGGEQFF. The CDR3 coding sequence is TGTGCCAGCACCTGGGGAGGTGAGCAGTTCTTC.

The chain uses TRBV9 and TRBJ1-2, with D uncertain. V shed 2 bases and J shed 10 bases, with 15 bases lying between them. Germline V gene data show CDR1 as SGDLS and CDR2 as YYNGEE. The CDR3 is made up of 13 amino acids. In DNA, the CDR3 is TGTGCCAGCAGCGTCATCGGGTCGAGACTCTACACCTTC. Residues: CASSVIGSRLYTF.

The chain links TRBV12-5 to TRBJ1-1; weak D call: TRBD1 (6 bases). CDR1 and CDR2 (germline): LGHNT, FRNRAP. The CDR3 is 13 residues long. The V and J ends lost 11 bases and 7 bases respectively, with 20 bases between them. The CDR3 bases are TGTGCTTCAAGCCTTGGGGGCAGGGGTGAAGCTTTCTTT. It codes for CASSLGGRGEAFF.

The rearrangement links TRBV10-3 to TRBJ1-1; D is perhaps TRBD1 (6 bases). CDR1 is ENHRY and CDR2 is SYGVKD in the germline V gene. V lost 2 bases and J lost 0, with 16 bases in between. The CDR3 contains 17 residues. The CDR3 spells CAISEPTGGRMNTEAFF. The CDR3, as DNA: TGTGCCATCAGTGAGCCGACGGGGGGCAGGATGAACACTGAAGCTTTCTTT.

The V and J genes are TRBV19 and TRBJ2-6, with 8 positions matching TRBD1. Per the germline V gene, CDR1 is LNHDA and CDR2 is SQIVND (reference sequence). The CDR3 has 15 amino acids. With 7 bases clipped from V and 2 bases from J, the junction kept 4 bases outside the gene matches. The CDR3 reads CASTKQGAGANVLTF. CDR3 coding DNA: TGTGCCAGTACCAAACAGGGGGCTGGGGCCAACGTCCTGACTTTC. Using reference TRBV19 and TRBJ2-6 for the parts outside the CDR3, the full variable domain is DGGITQSPKYLFRKEGQNVTLSCEQNLNHDAMYWYRQDPGQGLRLIYYSQIVNDFQKGDIAEGYSVSREKKESFPLTVTSAQKNPTAFYLCASTKQGAGANVLTFGAGSRLTVL.

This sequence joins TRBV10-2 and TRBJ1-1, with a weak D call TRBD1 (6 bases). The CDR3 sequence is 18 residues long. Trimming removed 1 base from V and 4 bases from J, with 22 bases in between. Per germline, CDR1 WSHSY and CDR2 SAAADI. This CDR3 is CASSEYGGGYEISTEAFF. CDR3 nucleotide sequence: TGCGCCAGCAGTGAGTATGGGGGGGGCTATGAGATTTCCACTGAAGCTTTCTTT.

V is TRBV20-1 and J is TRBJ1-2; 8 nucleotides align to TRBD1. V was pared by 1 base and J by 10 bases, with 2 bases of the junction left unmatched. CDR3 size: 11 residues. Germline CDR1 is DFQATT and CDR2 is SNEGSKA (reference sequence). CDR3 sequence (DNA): TGCAGTGCTAGAGGGACAGGGCACTACACCTTC. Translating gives CSARGTGHYTF.

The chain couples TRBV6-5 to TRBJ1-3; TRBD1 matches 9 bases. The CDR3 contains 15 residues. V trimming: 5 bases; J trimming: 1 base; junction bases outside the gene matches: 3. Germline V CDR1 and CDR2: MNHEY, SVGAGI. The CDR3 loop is CASSRQGDSGNTIYF. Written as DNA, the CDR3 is TGTGCCAGCAGTCGACAGGGGGATTCTGGAAACACCATATATTTT.

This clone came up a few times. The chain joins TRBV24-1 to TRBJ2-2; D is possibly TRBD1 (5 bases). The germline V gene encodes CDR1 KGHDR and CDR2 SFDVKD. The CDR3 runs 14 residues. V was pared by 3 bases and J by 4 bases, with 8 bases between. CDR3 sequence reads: CATSDQGSTGELFF. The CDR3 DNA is TGTGCCACCAGTGATCAGGGAAGCACCGGGGAGCTGTTTTTT.

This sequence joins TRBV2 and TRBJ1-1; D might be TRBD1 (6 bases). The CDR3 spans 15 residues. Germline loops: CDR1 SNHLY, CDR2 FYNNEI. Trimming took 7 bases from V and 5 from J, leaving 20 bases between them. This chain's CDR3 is CASNEMGDTGTEAFF. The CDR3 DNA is TGTGCCAGCAATGAGATGGGGGACACTGGTACTGAAGCTTTCTTT.

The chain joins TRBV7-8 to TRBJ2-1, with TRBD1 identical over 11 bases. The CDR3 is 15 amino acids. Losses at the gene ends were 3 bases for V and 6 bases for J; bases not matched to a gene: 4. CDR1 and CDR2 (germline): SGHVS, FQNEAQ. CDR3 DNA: TGTGCCAGCAGCTTCCGCGGGACAGGGGGCAATGAGCAGTTCTTC. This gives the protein CASSFRGTGGNEQFF.

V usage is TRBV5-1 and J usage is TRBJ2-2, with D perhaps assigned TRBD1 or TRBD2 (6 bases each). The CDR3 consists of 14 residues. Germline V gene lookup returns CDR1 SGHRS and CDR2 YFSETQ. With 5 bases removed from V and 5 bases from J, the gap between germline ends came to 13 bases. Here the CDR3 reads CASSSGAETGELFF. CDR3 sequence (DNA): TGCGCCAGCAGTTCGGGGGCCGAAACCGGGGAGCTGTTTTTT.

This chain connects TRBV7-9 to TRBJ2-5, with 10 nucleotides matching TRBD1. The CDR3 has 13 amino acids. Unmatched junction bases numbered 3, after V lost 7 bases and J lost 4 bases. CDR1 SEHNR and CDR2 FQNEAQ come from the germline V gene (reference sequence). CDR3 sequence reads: CASNRQGAETQYF. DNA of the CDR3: TGTGCCAGCAACCGACAGGGGGCAGAGACCCAGTACTTC.

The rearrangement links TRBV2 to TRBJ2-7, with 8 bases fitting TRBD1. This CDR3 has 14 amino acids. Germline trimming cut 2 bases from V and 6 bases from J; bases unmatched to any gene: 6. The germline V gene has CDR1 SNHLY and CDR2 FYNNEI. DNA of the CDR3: TGTGCCAGCAGTGAAATAGGCAGGGGGCGCGAGCAGTACTTC. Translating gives CASSEIGRGREQYF.

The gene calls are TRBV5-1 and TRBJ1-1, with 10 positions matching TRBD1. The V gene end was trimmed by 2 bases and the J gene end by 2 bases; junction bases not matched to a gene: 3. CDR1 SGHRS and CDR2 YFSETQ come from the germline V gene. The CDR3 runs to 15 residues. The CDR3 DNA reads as TGCGCCAGCAGCTTAAGGACAGGGGGAAACACTGAAGCTTTCTTT. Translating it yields CASSLRTGGNTEAFF.

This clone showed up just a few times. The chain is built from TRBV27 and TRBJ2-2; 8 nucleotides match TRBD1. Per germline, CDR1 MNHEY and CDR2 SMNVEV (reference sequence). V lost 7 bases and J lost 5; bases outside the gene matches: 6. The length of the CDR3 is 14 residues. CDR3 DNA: TGTGCCAGCACCCTATGGGACAGGACCGGGGAGCTGTTTTTT. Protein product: CASTLWDRTGELFF.

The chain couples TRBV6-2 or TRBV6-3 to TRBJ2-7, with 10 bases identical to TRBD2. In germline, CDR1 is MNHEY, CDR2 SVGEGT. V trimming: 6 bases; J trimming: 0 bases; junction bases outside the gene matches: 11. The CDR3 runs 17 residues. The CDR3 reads CASSRPPSGGRSYEQYF. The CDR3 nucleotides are TGTGCCAGCAGCCGCCCACCTAGCGGGGGTCGCTCCTACGAGCAGTACTTC.

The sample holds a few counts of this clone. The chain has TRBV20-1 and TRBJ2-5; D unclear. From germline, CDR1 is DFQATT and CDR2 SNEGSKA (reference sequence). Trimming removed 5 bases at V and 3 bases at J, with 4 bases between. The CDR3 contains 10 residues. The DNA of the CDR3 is TGCAGTGCTCTTAAAGAGACCCAGTACTTC. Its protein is CSALKETQYF.

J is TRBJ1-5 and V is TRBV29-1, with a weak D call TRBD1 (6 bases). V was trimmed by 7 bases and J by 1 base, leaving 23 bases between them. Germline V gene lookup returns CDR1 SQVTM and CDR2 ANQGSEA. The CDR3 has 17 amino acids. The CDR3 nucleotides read TGCAGCGCCGGACAGAAGTTGCGGGCCCGAAGCAATCAGCCCCAGCATTTT. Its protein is CSAGQKLRARSNQPQHF.

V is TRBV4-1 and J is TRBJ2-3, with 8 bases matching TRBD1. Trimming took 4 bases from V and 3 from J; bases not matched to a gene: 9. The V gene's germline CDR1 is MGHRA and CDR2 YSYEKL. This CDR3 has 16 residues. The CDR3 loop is CASSLGQGVITDTQYF. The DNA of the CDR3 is TGCGCCAGCAGCCTTGGACAGGGTGTAATTACAGATACGCAGTATTTT.

The CDR3 nucleotides are TGTGCCATCAGTGAGCTTACCGGGACAGAGGGGGAAGCTTTCTTT. It is translated as CAISELTGTEGEAFF. The chain couples TRBV10-3 to TRBJ1-1, with TRBD1 identical over 7 bases. The germline CDR1 and CDR2 sequences are ENHRY and SYGVKD. This CDR3 is built from 15 residues. J gave up 8 bases and V 2 bases, and 11 bases lay outside the gene matches.

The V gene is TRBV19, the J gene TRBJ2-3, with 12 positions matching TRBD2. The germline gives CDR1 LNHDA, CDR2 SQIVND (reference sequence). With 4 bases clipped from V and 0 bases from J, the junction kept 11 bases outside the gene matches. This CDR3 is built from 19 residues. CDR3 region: CASSTSASGGALSTDTQYF. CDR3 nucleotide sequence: TGTGCCAGTAGTACCTCGGCTAGCGGGGGGGCCTTGAGCACAGATACGCAGTATTTT.

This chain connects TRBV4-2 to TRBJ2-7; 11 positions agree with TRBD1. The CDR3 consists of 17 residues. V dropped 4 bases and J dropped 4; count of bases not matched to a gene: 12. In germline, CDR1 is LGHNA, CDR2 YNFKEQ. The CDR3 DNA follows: TGTGCCAGCAGCCCAAAAGTTGAGGACAGGGGGCTATACGAGCAGTACTTC. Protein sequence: CASSPKVEDRGLYEQYF.

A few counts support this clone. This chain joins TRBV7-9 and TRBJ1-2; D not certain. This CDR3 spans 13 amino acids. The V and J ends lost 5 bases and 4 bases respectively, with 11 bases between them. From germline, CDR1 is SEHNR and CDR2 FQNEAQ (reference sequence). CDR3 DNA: TGTGCCAGCAGCCCTAGTGGGAGCTATGGCTACACCTTC. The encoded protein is CASSPSGSYGYTF.

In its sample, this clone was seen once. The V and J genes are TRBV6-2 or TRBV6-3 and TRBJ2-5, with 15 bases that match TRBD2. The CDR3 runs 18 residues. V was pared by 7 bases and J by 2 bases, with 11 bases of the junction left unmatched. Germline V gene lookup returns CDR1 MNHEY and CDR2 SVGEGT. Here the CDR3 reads CASNPPGLAGGRQETQYF. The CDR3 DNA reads TGTGCCAGCAACCCTCCCGGACTAGCGGGGGGGCGTCAAGAGACCCAGTACTTC.

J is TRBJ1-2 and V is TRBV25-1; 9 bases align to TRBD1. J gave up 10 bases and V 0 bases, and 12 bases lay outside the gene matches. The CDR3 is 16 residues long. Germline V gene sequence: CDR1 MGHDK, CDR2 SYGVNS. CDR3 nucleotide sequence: TGTGCCAGCAGTGAATATCTTCGGACAGGGGAGCAAGACTACACCTTC. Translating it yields CASSEYLRTGEQDYTF.